Shown below are 4 T cell receptor beta chains from a single sample sequenced in a study of Ad26.COV2.S vaccination and SARS-CoV-2 variants. Specified treatment: approximately 18 received Ad26.COV2.S at low or high dose, single or two shots; 5 received placebo; per-sample allocation not given. After the first vaccine or placebo injection, samples were drawn on day 63. Only in-frame clones appear in the TCRdb table, and some are missing; sequencing was by immunoSEQ multiplex PCR. The table shows 360,000 or so clones, with around 86% occurring only once. The source was peripheral blood, collected in a trial of Ad26.COV2.S vaccine versus placebo. All receptors come from a person between 18 and 60 years old who received the Ad26.COV2.S COVID-19 vaccine or a placebo.

The J gene is TRBJ1-5, the V gene TRBV6-6, with D possibly being TRBD1 (6 bases). Germline assignment: CDR1 MNHNY and CDR2 SVGAGI (reference sequence). V dropped 7 bases and J dropped 7 bases, with 20 bases sitting between them. CDR3 length: 15 amino acids. In DNA form, the CDR3 reads TGTGCCAGCACCGTACTCCACAGGGAGGGACAGCCCCAGCATTTT. Translating it yields CASTVLHREGQPQHF.

The chain is built from TRBV2 and TRBJ1-5; weak D call: TRBD1 (6 bases). Per the germline V gene, CDR1 is SNHLY and CDR2 is FYNNEI. The V end was cut by 7 bases, the J end by 3 bases, with 7 bases between. The CDR3 is 12 amino acids. The CDR3 DNA reads as TGTGCCAGCAACAGGGACAATCAGCCCCAGCATTTT. Encoded protein: CASNRDNQPQHF.

The chain has TRBV27 and TRBJ1-2; the D is unclear. This CDR3 region has 16 residues. V was trimmed by 0 bases and J by 3 bases, leaving 14 bases between them. The germline gives CDR1 MNHEY, CDR2 SMNVEV (reference sequence). The CDR3 sequence is CASSLSAYRRDYGYTF. DNA for the CDR3: TGTGCCAGCAGTTTATCCGCATATAGAAGGGACTATGGCTACACCTTC.

The chain combines TRBV23-1 with TRBJ2-7, with D maybe TRBD1 (6 bases). TRBV23-1 qualifies as an ORF whose function is uncertain. V shed 4 bases and J shed 1 base, with 11 bases lying between them. This CDR3 has 14 residues. The CDR3 sequence is CASSPDSLSYEQYF. The CDR3 DNA sequence: TGCGCCAGCAGTCCGGACAGTCTATCCTACGAGCAGTACTTC.